The text below deals with one TCR beta chain. What it binds is not known. The source of the sample is a study of cytomegalovirus exposure and HLA in healthy donors. For the study at large: One earlier analysis, a look at 150 million to 200 million T cells, found 100 million to 130 million unique TCR beta sequences. Findings of the study overall: Confirmation was obtained in vitro that a few CMV-associated chains are specific for CMV antigens.

CDR1 is MNHNS and CDR2 is SASEGT in the germline V gene. This CDR3 contains 15 residues. V lost 1 base, J lost 3 bases, and 3 bases stayed unmatched. Primers included in the PCR were 60 Vbeta and 13 Jbeta primers. Sequencing was performed with immunoSEQ multiplex PCR; in TCRdb, only in-frame clones are kept and a portion is missing. The record lists approximately 43,000 clones, of which the ten most abundant hold around 1.8%. Donors sampled were nominally healthy, though unrecorded immune exposures were likely. The material sequenced was PBMCs. The rearrangement joins TRBV6-1 to TRBJ2-7; 10 nucleotides line up with TRBD2. This receptor was obtained from a woman in her twenties or thirties in good health and CMV-seronegative. As DNA, the CDR3 is TGTGCCAGCAGTGAAGGGCGACTAGCGGGCTACGAGCAGTACTTC. Its translation is CASSEGRLAGYEQYF.